A single sample is the source of the 25 T cell receptor beta chains below, sequenced in a study of blood T cell repertoires in COVID-19. The data were produced by immunoSEQ multiplex PCR, yet TCRdb's version contains in-frame clones alone and is incomplete. The data hold 110,000 to 150,000 clones, with around 87% observed a single time. Sequencing input: peripheral blood. Receptor source: a woman between 55 and 75 years old with active COVID-19.

This chain links TRBV4-3 with TRBJ1-5; D uncertain. The V gene lost 0 bases and the J gene lost 4 bases, with 4 bases spanning the gap. CDR1 is LGHNA and CDR2 is YSLEER in the germline V gene. This CDR3 is built from 13 residues. The DNA of the CDR3 is TGCGCCAGCAGCCAAGATCTTAATCAGCCCCAGCATTTT. Amino acid sequence: CASSQDLNQPQHF.

V usage is TRBV24-1 and J usage is TRBJ1-5, with TRBD1 as a possible D gene (5 bases). CDR3 length: 13 amino acids. Trimming pared 5 bases from V and 7 bases from J, leaving 11 bases between. The germline V gene encodes CDR1 KGHDR and CDR2 SFDVKD. The CDR3 is CATSGGGEQPQHF. DNA for the CDR3: TGTGCCACCAGTGGCGGAGGGGAGCAGCCCCAGCATTTT.

The rearrangement joins TRBV6-2 or TRBV6-3 to TRBJ2-7; a possible D gene is TRBD2 (5 bases). Germline CDR1 is MNHEY and CDR2 is SVGEGT. The CDR3 has 21 amino acids. The V gene lost 6 bases and the J gene lost 1 base, with 34 bases spanning the gap. CDR3 sequence (DNA): TGTGCCAGCAGCACAGACTACCCTTCTTCACCCCCAAAGCTGAGATCCTACGAGCAGTACTTC. Translation gives CASSTDYPSSPPKLRSYEQYF.

This chain joins TRBV7-2 and TRBJ2-1; TRBD1 agrees at 8 bases. V shed 1 base, J shed 9 bases, and the junction held 8 bases outside the gene matches. The CDR3 is 15 residues long. The germline CDR1 and CDR2 sequences are SGHTA and FQGNSA. CDR3 DNA sequence: TGTGCCAGCAGCTTAGAAGGACAGGGATTAAGTGAGCAGTTCTTC. Its protein product is CASSLEGQGLSEQFF.

CDR3 region: CASSQVDLAGSLGQTQYF. CDR3 nucleotide sequence: TGTGCCAGCAGCCAAGTCGACCTAGCGGGCTCCCTCGGGCAGACCCAGTACTTC. The rearrangement uses TRBV3-1 (or the pseudogene TRBV3-2) and TRBJ2-5, with TRBD2 matching over 8 bases. Germline assignment: CDR1 LGHDT and CDR2 YNNKEL (reference sequence). The V and J ends lost 1 base and 6 bases, in that order; junction bases with no gene match: 16. The CDR3 totals 18 residues.

This rearrangement joins TRBV6-2 or TRBV6-3 to TRBJ2-7, with 13 positions matching TRBD2. CDR3 length: 14 amino acids. Germline assignment: CDR1 MNHEY and CDR2 SVGEGT. Trimming removed 5 bases from V and 4 bases from J; junction bases left unmatched: 2. The CDR3 sequence: CASSRTSGSYEQYF. In DNA form, the CDR3 reads TGTGCCAGCAGTCGGACTAGCGGGAGTTACGAGCAGTACTTC.

The chain employs TRBV19 and TRBJ1-1, with D tentatively TRBD1 (5 bases). Looked up from germline, CDR1 is LNHDA and CDR2 is SQIVND (reference sequence). The CDR3 spans 14 residues. Trimming pared 4 bases from V and 4 bases from J, leaving 13 bases between. Here the CDR3 reads CASSTRTGGTEAFF. The CDR3 region has the DNA TGTGCCAGTAGTACTCGGACCGGGGGCACTGAAGCTTTCTTT.

The V gene is TRBV12-5, the J gene TRBJ2-1; D ambiguous. Germline V gene data show CDR1 as LGHNT and CDR2 as FRNRAP. This CDR3 spans 13 amino acids. Trimming shortened V by 5 bases and J by 8 bases, and 13 bases separated the two germline ends. The CDR3 nucleotides read TGTGCTAGTGGTCTCTCACTTGGTCATGAGCAGTTCTTC. Its protein product is CASGLSLGHEQFF.

The rearrangement joins TRBV3-1 (or the pseudogene TRBV3-2) to TRBJ1-1; D possibly corresponds to TRBD1 (5 bases). The CDR3 length is 14 residues. Germline V gives CDR1 LGHDT, CDR2 YNNKEL (reference sequence). The V end was cut by 4 bases, the J end by 4 bases, with 13 bases between. CDR3 bases: TGTGCCAGCAGCCCCGACAGTACGCGCACTGAAGCTTTCTTT. As protein: CASSPDSTRTEAFF.

The V gene is TRBV7-8, the J gene TRBJ2-7; D is unresolved. Germline V gives CDR1 SGHVS, CDR2 FQNEAQ. This CDR3 has 12 residues. V gave up 5 bases and J gave up 3 bases, with 8 bases separating them. The chain's CDR3 is CASSPGNYEQYF. CDR3 nucleotides: TGTGCCAGCAGCCCGGGTAACTACGAGCAGTACTTC. The full variable domain, its missing parts supplied by reference TRBV7-8 and TRBJ2-7, is GAGVSQSPRYKVAKRGQDVALRCDPISGHVSLFWYQQALGQGPEFLTYFQNEAQLDKSGLPSDRFFAERPEGSVSTLKIQRTQQEDSAVYLCASSPGNYEQYFGPGTRLTVT.

J is TRBJ2-7 and V is TRBV7-2, with TRBD1 matching 7 bases. This CDR3 has 14 amino acids. V lost 4 bases to trimming and J lost 4 bases; unmatched junction nucleotides: 7. CDR1 is SGHTA, CDR2 FQGNSA, per germline. CDR3: CASSYGQDRYEQYF. In DNA, the CDR3 is TGTGCCAGCAGCTATGGACAGGATAGGTACGAGCAGTACTTC.

The rearrangement joins TRBV18 to TRBJ2-1, with 9 bases fitting TRBD2. The CDR3 loop spans 14 amino acids. CDR1 and CDR2 (germline): KGHSH, LQKENI. V lost 6 bases and J lost 2; bases outside the gene matches: 2. CDR3 DNA sequence: TGTGCCAGCTCCCTAGCGGGAACCTACAATGAGCAGTTCTTC. Translated: CASSLAGTYNEQFF.

V is TRBV7-2 and J is TRBJ2-1; TRBD2 matches at 7 bases. CDR1 SGHTA and CDR2 FQGNSA come from the germline V gene. The V gene end was trimmed by 5 bases and the J gene end by 10 bases; junction bases not matched to a gene: 11. This CDR3 is built from 14 residues. The CDR3 loop reads CASSGTSGVGEQFF. The CDR3 DNA reads TGTGCCAGCAGCGGGACCAGCGGGGTGGGGGAGCAGTTCTTC.

This chain links TRBV9 with TRBJ2-1; 11 bases align to TRBD1. The V gene's germline CDR1 is SGDLS and CDR2 YYNGEE. V lost 4 bases and J lost 6; bases outside the gene matches: 21. This CDR3 contains 20 residues. CDR3 in DNA: TGTGCCAGCAGCCCCCGGGACAGGGGGATATCGCCAGATATTGGCAATGAGCAGTTCTTC. Translation gives CASSPRDRGISPDIGNEQFF.

V and J are TRBV6-5 and TRBJ1-3; no clear D gene. V shed 0 bases and J shed 7 bases, with 7 bases lying between them. This CDR3 comprises 13 residues. The V gene's germline CDR1 is MNHEY and CDR2 SVGAGI. This CDR3 reads CASSYSMRNTIYF. The CDR3 region has the DNA TGTGCCAGCAGTTACTCGATGCGTAACACCATATATTTT.

The V gene is TRBV7-2, the J gene TRBJ2-3; D remains unclear. This CDR3 is built from 15 residues. CDR1 SGHTA and CDR2 FQGNSA come from the germline V gene. The V end lost 5 bases, the J end lost 1 base, and 13 bases lay between the germline ends. CDR3 region: CASSPQQSGTDTQYF. As DNA, the CDR3 is TGTGCCAGCAGCCCCCAACAGAGTGGCACAGATACGCAGTATTTT.

The chain recombines TRBV27 with TRBJ2-7, with 16 bases matching TRBD2. With V trimmed by 1 base and J by 4 bases, 10 bases remained unmatched. The CDR3 has 19 residues. Germline-derived CDR1 and CDR2 are MNHEY and SMNVEV (reference sequence). CDR3: CASSLFPGLAGGPMYEQYF. For the CDR3, the DNA is TGTGCCAGCAGTTTATTTCCGGGACTAGCGGGAGGGCCAATGTACGAGCAGTACTTC.

This chain joins TRBV29-1 and TRBJ2-1, with D perhaps TRBD2 (6 bases). The CDR3 runs 12 residues. The V end lost 7 bases, the J end lost 8 bases, and 15 bases lay between the germline ends. Germline CDR1 and CDR2: SQVTM and ANQGSEA. CDR3 sequence: CSAEPTGDEQFF. For the CDR3, the DNA is TGCAGCGCCGAGCCCACGGGGGATGAGCAGTTCTTC.

This clone has only one observation. This chain uses TRBV7-9 with TRBJ2-1; TRBD2 agrees at 13 bases. The CDR3 runs to 19 residues. The J segment lost 7 bases and the V segment lost 4 bases, leaving 16 bases of the junction unmatched. Germline CDR1 is SEHNR and CDR2 is FQNEAQ (reference sequence). CDR3 bases: TGTGCCAGCAGCTCGTTCACTAGCGGGAGGGGGTTTTGGACAAATGAGCAGTTCTTC. As protein: CASSSFTSGRGFWTNEQFF.

The V gene is TRBV9, the J gene TRBJ2-3; weak D call: TRBD2 (5 bases). Germline assignment: CDR1 SGDLS and CDR2 YYNGEE. The ends were cut back, 0 bases at V and 0 bases at J, with 8 bases in the middle. The CDR3 has 15 residues. The CDR3 DNA reads TGTGCCAGCAGCGTAGGTTGGACTAGCACAGATACGCAGTATTTT. This encodes CASSVGWTSTDTQYF.

The DNA of the CDR3 is TGTGCCTGGAGTAGCGTTTACAATGAGCAGTTCTTC. It encodes CAWSSVYNEQFF. The V call is TRBV30, the J call TRBJ2-1; D is undetermined. The V gene lost 2 bases and the J gene lost 4 bases, with 6 bases spanning the gap. CDR1 is GTSNPN and CDR2 is SVGIG in the germline V gene (reference sequence). This CDR3 contains 12 residues.

CDR3 nucleotides: TGTGCCAGCACCCTCTTGCGGGAGGCTTTCTTT. Encoded protein: CASTLLREAFF. The chain employs TRBV2 and TRBJ1-1; no clear D. Germline CDR1 SNHLY, CDR2 FYNNEI. The V end lost 7 bases, the J end lost 11 bases, and 14 bases lay between the germline ends. CDR3 length equals 11 residues.

The J gene is TRBJ2-7, the V gene TRBV27, with 8 bases aligning to TRBD2. CDR1 is MNHEY, CDR2 SMNVEV, per germline (reference sequence). The CDR3 has 15 residues. Trimming removed 2 bases from V and 0 bases from J; junction bases left unmatched: 3. The CDR3 protein is CASSLSGSSSYEQYF. CDR3 coding DNA: TGTGCCAGCAGTTTAAGCGGGAGTAGCTCCTACGAGCAGTACTTC.

The chain is built from TRBV9 and TRBJ2-2; possible D gene TRBD2, 6 bases. This CDR3 spans 16 amino acids. V lost 0 bases and J lost 6, with 15 bases in between. Looked up from germline, CDR1 is SGDLS and CDR2 is YYNGEE. CDR3 bases: TGTGCCAGCAGCGTAGGATCGGGGGTTGGTTCCGGGGAGCTGTTTTTT. This encodes CASSVGSGVGSGELFF.

This clone was seen only a few times. The chain uses TRBV5-4 and TRBJ1-5, with TRBD1 identical over 7 bases. The CDR3 runs 14 residues. V lost 2 bases to trimming and J lost 4 bases; unmatched junction nucleotides: 3. CDR1 and CDR2 (germline): SGHNT, YYREEE (reference sequence). Here the CDR3 DNA reads TGTGCCAGCAGCTTACAGGGGAGAAATCAGCCCCAGCATTTT. It specifies CASSLQGRNQPQHF.